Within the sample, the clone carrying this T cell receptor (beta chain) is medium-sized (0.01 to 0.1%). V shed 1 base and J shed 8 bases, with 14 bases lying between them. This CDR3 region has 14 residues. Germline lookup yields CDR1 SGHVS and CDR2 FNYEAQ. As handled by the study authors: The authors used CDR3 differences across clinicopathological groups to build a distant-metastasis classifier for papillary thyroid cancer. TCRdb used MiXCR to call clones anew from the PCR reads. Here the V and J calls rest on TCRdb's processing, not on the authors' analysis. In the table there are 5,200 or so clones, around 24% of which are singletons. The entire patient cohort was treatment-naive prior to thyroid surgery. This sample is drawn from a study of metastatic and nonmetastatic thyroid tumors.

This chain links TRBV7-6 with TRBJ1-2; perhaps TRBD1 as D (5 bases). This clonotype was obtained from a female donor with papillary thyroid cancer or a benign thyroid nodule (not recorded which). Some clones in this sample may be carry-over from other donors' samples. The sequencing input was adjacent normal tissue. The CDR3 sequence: CASSLDPGGSGYTF. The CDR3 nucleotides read TGTGCCAGCAGCTTAGATCCGGGGGGGTCGGGCTACACCTTC.